This TCR beta chain was identified during a study of cytomegalovirus exposure and HLA in healthy donors. Notes on the study in general: A later analysis showed that HLA-associated TCR beta chains had undergone more clonal expansion than equally common others. Per a later analysis, fewer than 20,000 TCR beta sequences showed association with HLA alleles at 0.05 false discovery rate. Evidence from a later analysis indicated that most CMV-associated TCR beta chains looked HLA-restricted. Within an earlier analysis, most TCR beta V segments proved productive either about 90% or about 30% of the time.

Points on this clone: Its antigen is still unknown.

The CDR3 consists of 14 residues. CDR1 and CDR2 (germline): SGHDT, YYEEEE. V lost 4 bases and J lost 0, with 10 bases in between. PCR was performed using 60 Vbeta and 13 Jbeta primers. Generated by immunoSEQ multiplex PCR, the TCRdb table keeps only in-frame clones and is missing some. The table has around 140,000 clones, roughly 85% seen once. This TCR was recovered from a man aged 40-49 years in good health and CMV-seronegative. The chain joins TRBV5-6 to TRBJ2-5; no clear D. Sequencing was performed on PBMCs. The chain's CDR3 is CASSLRGYQETQYF. The CDR3 DNA is TGTGCCAGCAGCCTCCGCGGCTACCAAGAGACCCAGTACTTC.